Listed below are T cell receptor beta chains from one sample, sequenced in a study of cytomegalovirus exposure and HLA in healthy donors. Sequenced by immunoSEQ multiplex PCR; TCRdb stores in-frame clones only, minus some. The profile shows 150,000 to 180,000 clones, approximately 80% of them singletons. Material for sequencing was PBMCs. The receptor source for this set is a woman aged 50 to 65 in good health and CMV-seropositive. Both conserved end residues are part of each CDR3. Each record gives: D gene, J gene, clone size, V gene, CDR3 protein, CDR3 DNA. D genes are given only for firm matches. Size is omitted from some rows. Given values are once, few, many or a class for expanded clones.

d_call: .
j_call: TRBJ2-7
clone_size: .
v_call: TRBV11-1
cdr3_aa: CASSFSRTGTYEQYF
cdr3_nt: TGTGCCAGCAGCTTTAGTCGTACAGGGACCTACGAGCAGTACTTC

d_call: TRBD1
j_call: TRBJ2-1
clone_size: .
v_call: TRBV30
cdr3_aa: CAWSVGQGDNEQFF
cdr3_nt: TGTGCCTGGAGTGTAGGACAGGGGGACAATGAGCAGTTCTTC

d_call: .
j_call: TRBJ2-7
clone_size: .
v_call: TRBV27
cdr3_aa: CASSYSGTPAYEQYF
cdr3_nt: TGTGCCAGCAGTTATTCCGGGACACCGGCCTACGAGCAGTACTTC

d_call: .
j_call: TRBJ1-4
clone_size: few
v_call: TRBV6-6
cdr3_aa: CASSRTGAGEKLFF
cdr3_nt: TGTGCCAGCAGCCGTACAGGCGCCGGTGAAAAACTGTTTTTT

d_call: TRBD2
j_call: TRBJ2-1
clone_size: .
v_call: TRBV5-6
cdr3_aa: CASSLAVTSDWNEQFF
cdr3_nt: TGTGCTAGCAGCTTGGCCGTTACTAGCGATTGGAATGAGCAGTTCTTC

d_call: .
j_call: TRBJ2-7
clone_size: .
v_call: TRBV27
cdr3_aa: CASSPKGVGYEQYF
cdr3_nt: TGTGCCAGCAGTCCCAAGGGGGTGGGCTACGAGCAGTACTTC

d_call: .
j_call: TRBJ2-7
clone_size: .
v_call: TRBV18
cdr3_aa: CASSLDYSYEQYF
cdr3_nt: TGTGCCAGCTCACTGGACTACTCCTACGAGCAGTACTTC

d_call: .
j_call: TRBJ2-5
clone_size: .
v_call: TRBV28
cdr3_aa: CASMGRSQETQYF
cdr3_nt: TGTGCCAGCATGGGGAGGAGCCAAGAGACCCAGTACTTC

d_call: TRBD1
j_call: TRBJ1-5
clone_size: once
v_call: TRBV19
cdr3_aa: CASRDPGQGDQPQHF
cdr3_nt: TGTGCCAGTAGGGACCCGGGACAGGGCGATCAGCCCCAGCATTTT

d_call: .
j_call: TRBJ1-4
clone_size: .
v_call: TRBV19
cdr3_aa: CASSLRKGEKLFF
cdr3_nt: TGTGCCAGTAGCCTACGAAAGGGGGAAAAACTGTTTTTT

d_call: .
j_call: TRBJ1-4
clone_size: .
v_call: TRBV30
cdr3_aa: CAWNRRNEKLFF
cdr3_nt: TGTGCCTGGAACAGGAGAAATGAAAAACTGTTTTTT

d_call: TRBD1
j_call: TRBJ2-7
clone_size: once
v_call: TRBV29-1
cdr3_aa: CSVEGTGGRYEQYF
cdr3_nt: TGCAGCGTTGAAGGGACAGGGGGCCGTTACGAGCAGTACTTC

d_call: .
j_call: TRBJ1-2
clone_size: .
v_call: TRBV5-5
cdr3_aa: CASSFRTNYGYTF
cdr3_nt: TGTGCCAGCAGCTTTCGGACAAATTATGGCTACACCTTC

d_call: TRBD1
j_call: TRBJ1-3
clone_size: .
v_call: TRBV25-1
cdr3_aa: CASSKGGASVSGNTIYF
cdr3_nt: TGTGCCAGCAGCAAAGGGGGCGCCTCCGTATCTGGAAACACCATATATTTT

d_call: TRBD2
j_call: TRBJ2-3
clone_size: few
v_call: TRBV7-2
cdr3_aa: CASSLQRGRTDTQYF
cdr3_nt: TGTGCCAGCAGCTTACAGCGGGGGCGCACAGATACGCAGTATTTT

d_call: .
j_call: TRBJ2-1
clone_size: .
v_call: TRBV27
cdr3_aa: CASSLYRGLDEQFF
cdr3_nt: TGTGCCAGCAGTTTATATCGCGGGCTAGATGAGCAGTTCTTC

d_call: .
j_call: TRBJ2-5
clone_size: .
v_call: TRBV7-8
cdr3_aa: CASSTGRGGQTQYF
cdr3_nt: TGTGCCAGCAGCACGGGCCGCGGGGGCCAGACCCAGTACTTC

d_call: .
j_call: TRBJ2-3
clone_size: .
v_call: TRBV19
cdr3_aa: CASAVDSGYTDTQYF
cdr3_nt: TGTGCCAGCGCAGTCGATAGCGGTTACACAGATACGCAGTATTTT

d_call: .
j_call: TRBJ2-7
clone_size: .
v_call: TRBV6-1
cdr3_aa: CAMQQGNGEQYF
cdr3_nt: TGTGCCATGCAGCAGGGTAACGGAGAGCAGTACTTC

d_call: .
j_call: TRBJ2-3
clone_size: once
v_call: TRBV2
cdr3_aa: CASSEGSVGADTQYF
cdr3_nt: TGTGCCAGCAGTGAGGGCAGCGTAGGGGCAGATACGCAGTATTTT